The rows below give T cell receptor beta chains drawn from one sample of a study of cytomegalovirus exposure and HLA in healthy donors. Assay: immunoSEQ multiplex PCR; the TCRdb copy retains only in-frame clones and omits some. The data contain approximately 94,000 clones, approximately 76% of them singletons. The sample was PBMCs. The source is a man younger than 45 in good health and CMV-seropositive. The CDR3 runs from the conserved cysteine through the conserved F or W. A D gene is named only where the DNA matches it firmly. Clone size is stated in some rows and not others, as once, few, many or a class when expanded.

CDR3nt	CDR3aa	abundance	d_gene	j_gene	v_gene
TGCGCCAGCAGCTTGGAATCCGGTCTCAAAAAAACCTATGGCTACACCTTC	CASSLESGLKKTYGYTF	-	-	TRBJ1-2	TRBV5-1
TGTGCCTGGAGTCCCCGGGGGGCGAGAGACGAGCAGTACTTC	CAWSPRGARDEQYF	-	-	TRBJ2-7	TRBV30
TGTGCCAGTAGTATGAGGACAGTAAACACCGGGGAGCTGTTTTTT	CASSMRTVNTGELFF	-	-	TRBJ2-2	TRBV19
TGTGCCCTTACACCACGGCAGGGGAGTTTTCAGCCCCAGCATTTT	CALTPRQGSFQPQHF	once	-	TRBJ1-5	TRBV2
TGCAGCGTGGATCCGGGACTAGCCTACAATGAGCAGTTCTTC	CSVDPGLAYNEQFF	-	TRBD2	TRBJ2-1	TRBV29-1
TGTGCCAGCAGCTTCGTTGGGAGCAGGGAGACCCAGTACTTC	CASSFVGSRETQYF	-	-	TRBJ2-5	TRBV13
TGTGCCAGCAGCTTAGGTTCAGGGGTTGGCTACAATGAGCAGTTCTTC	CASSLGSGVGYNEQFF	-	-	TRBJ2-1	TRBV7-2
TGTGCCAGCAGTTCACAGGGGCGAGGCCGTTACGAGCAGTACTTC	CASSSQGRGRYEQYF	few	TRBD1	TRBJ2-7	TRBV27
TGCAGCGTTTCTCCAGGGGGAGCCCCACTTGACGGCTACACCTTC	CSVSPGGAPLDGYTF	-	TRBD1	TRBJ1-2	TRBV29-1
TGTGCCAGCATTTATGGGACAGGGGGGTTAAATGAGCAGTTCTTC	CASIYGTGGLNEQFF	-	TRBD1	TRBJ2-1	TRBV25-1
TGTGCCAGCAGCTCCCGACTAGTAACCGGGGAGCTGTTTTTT	CASSSRLVTGELFF	-	-	TRBJ2-2	TRBV12-1
TGTGCCAGCAGTGGAGGGGATCTTTGGGGGCGGGAGTTCGGGGCCAACGTCCTGACTTTC	CASSGGDLWGREFGANVLTF	-	-	TRBJ2-6	TRBV2
TGTGCCAGCTCAACCACAGGGCCCAGCTCCTATAATTCACCCCTCCACTTT	CASSTTGPSSYNSPLHF	-	-	TRBJ1-6	TRBV18